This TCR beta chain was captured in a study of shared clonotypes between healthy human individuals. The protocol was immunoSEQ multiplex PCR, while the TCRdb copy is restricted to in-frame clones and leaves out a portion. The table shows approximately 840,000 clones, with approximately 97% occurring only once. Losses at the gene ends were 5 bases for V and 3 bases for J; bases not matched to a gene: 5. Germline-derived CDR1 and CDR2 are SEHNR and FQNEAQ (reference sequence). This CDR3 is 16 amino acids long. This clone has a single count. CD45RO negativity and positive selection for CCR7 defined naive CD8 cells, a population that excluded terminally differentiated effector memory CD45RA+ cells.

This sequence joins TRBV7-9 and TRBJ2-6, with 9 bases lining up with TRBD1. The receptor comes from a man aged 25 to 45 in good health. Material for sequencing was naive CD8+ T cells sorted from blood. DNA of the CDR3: TGTGCCAGCAGCGCCCGGGACAGGGTTGGGGCCAACGTCCTGACTTTC. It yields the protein CASSARDRVGANVLTF.